This TCR beta chain was identified during a study of pediatric ulcerative colitis. Concerning this clone itself: The antigen is undetermined.

Samples were sequenced at Survey level, maximum 500,000 reads. Method: immunoSEQ multiplex PCR; TCRdb's copy keeps in-frame clones and lacks some. The sample has roughly 16,000 clones, nearly 80% seen once; the top ten hold roughly 7.8%. One to two pinch biopsies were taken from the rectum during colonoscopy. The study's findings and limits: Two rectal CDR3 clonotypes occurred in all ulcerative colitis patients. Total lymphocyte DNA, not sorted subsets, was the template. Rectal repertoires separated controls, mild-moderate and acute severe colitis.

Germline loops: CDR1 SEHNR, CDR2 FQNEAQ (reference sequence). The CDR3 has 14 residues. V dropped 3 bases and J dropped 5; count of bases not matched to a gene: 2. Sequenced input: gut tissue. This sequence was found in a boy aged 5-17 years who was a control in a study of pediatric ulcerative colitis. The V call is TRBV7-9, the J call TRBJ2-3, with 10 nucleotides matching TRBD2. This CDR3 reads CASSLQREGDTQYF. CDR3 DNA sequence: TGTGCCAGCAGCTTGCAGCGGGAGGGAGATACGCAGTATTTT.